This TCR beta chain was sequenced for a study of cytomegalovirus exposure and HLA in healthy donors. Whole-study results and caveats: Later genetic work tied a missense DCLRE1C variant to beta-chain V and J trimming. Altogether, 150 to 200 TCR beta chains were recorded as cytomegalovirus-associated.

A multiplex PCR was run with 60 Vbeta primers and 13 Jbeta primers. Measured with immunoSEQ multiplex PCR; TCRdb has only the in-frame clones, and not every one. This table has 130,000 or so clones, around 77% appearing once. Details on this clone: Its specificity is not known.

The germline V gene has CDR1 LNHNV and CDR2 YYDKDF (reference sequence). V lost 8 bases and J 11 bases, leaving 19 bases between the germline ends. The CDR3 totals 14 residues. The sample consisted of PBMCs. The chain is built from TRBV15 and TRBJ1-6; a weak D match, TRBD1 (6 bases). The source is a woman between 55 and 75 years old in good health and CMV-seronegative. The DNA of the CDR3 is TGTGCCACCCGCCGGGGGGCGGAGTTGACACCCCTCCACTTT. Translating it yields CATRRGAELTPLHF.